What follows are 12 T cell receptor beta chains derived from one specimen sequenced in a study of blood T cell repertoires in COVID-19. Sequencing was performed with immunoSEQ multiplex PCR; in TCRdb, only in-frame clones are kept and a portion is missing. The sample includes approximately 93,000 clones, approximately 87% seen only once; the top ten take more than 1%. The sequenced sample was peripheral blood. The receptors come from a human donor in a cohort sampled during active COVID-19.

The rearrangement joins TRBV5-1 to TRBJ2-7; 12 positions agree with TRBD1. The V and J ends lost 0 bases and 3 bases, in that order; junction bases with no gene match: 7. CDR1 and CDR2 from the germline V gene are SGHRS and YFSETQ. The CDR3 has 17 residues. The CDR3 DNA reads TGCGCCAGCAGCTTGGGTGTCGGGACAGGGGGCAGCTACGAGCAGTACTTC. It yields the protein CASSLGVGTGGSYEQYF.

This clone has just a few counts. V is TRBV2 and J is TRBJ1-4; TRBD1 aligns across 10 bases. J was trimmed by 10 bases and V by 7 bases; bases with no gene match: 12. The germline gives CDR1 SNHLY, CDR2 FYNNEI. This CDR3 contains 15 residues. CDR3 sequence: CASKGRDRGPGKLFF. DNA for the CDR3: TGTGCCAGCAAAGGCCGGGACAGGGGTCCGGGAAAACTGTTTTTT.

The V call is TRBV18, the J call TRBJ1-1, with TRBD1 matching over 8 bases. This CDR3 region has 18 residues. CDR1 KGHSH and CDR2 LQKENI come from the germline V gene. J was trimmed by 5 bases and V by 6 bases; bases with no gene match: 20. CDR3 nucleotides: TGTGCCAGCTCCCGTCTCGGGGCAGGGGGCGGGTTGGAAACTGAAGCTTTCTTT. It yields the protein CASSRLGAGGGLETEAFF.

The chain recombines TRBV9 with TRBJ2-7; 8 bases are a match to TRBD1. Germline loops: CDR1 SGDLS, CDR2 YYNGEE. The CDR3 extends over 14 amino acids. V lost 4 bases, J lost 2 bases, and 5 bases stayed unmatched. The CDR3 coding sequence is TGTGCCAGCAGCCCCGGGGGACAGGCCTACGAGCAGTACTTC. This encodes CASSPGGQAYEQYF.

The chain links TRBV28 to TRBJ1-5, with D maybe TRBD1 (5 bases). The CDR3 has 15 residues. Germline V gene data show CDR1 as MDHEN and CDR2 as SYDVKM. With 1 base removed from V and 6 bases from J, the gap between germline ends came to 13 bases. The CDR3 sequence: CASSLFQGWGQPQHF. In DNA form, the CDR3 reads TGTGCCAGCAGTTTATTTCAGGGTTGGGGTCAGCCCCAGCATTTT.

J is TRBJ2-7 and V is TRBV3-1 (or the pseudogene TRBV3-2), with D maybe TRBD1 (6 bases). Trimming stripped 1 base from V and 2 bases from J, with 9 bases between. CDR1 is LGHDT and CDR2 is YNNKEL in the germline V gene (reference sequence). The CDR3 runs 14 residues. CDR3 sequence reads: CASSQVAGAYEQYF. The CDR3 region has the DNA TGTGCCAGCAGCCAAGTAGCAGGGGCCTACGAGCAGTACTTC.

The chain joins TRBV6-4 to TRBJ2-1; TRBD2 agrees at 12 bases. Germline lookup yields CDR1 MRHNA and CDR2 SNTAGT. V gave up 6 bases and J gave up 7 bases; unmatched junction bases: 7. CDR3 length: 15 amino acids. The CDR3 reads CASRPLAGGPNEQFF. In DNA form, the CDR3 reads TGTGCCAGCAGGCCTCTAGCGGGAGGGCCAAATGAGCAGTTCTTC.

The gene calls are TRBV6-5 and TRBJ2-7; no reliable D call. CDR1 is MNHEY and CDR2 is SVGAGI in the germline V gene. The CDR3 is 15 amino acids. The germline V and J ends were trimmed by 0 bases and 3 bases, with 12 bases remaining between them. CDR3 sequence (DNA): TGTGCCAGCAGTTACTCGATTTACGAGAACTACGAGCAGTACTTC. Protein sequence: CASSYSIYENYEQYF.

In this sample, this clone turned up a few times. The CDR3 DNA follows: TGTGCCAGCAGGAATGACTTGAACACTGAAGCTTTCTTT. Translation: CASRNDLNTEAFF. The rearrangement joins TRBV27 to TRBJ1-1; D ambiguous. CDR1 and CDR2 from the germline V gene are MNHEY and SMNVEV (reference sequence). V was trimmed by 6 bases and J by 0 bases, leaving 8 bases between them. The CDR3 runs 13 residues.

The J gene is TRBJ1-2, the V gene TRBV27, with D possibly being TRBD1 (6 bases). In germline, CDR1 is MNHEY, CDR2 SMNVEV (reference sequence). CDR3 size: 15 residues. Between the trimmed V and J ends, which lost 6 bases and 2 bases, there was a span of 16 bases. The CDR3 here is CASRPGRGRNYGYTF. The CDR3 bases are TGTGCCAGCAGGCCCGGGCGGGGGCGGAACTATGGCTACACCTTC.

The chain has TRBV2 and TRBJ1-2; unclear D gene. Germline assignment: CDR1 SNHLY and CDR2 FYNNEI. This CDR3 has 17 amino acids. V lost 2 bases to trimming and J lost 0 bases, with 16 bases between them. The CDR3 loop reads CASSEWQAGWANYGYTF. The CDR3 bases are TGTGCCAGCAGTGAATGGCAGGCAGGATGGGCTAACTATGGCTACACCTTC.

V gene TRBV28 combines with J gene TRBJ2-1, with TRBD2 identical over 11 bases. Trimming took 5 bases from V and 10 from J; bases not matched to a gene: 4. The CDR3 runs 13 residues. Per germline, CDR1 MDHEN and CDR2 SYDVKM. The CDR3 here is CASSPGTSGEQFF. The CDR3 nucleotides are TGTGCCAGCAGTCCTGGGACTAGCGGAGAGCAGTTCTTC.